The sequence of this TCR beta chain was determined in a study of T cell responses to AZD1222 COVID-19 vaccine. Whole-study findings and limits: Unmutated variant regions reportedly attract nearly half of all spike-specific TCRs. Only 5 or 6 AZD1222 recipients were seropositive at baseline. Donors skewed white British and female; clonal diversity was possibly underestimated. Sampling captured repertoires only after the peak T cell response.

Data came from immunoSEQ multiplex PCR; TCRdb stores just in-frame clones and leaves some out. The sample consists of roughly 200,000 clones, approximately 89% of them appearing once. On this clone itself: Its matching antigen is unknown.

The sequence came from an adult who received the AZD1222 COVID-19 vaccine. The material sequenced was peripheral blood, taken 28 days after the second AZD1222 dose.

CDR3 protein: CASSQLGTGPNYGYTF. The CDR3 DNA reads TGCGCCAGCAGCCAGTTAGGGACAGGTCCTAACTATGGCTACACCTTC. The gene calls are TRBV4-1 and TRBJ1-2, with 8 bases lining up with TRBD1. The ends lost 3 bases at V and 0 bases at J; junction bases unmatched: 6. The germline CDR1 and CDR2 sequences are MGHRA and YSYEKL. This CDR3 has 16 residues.